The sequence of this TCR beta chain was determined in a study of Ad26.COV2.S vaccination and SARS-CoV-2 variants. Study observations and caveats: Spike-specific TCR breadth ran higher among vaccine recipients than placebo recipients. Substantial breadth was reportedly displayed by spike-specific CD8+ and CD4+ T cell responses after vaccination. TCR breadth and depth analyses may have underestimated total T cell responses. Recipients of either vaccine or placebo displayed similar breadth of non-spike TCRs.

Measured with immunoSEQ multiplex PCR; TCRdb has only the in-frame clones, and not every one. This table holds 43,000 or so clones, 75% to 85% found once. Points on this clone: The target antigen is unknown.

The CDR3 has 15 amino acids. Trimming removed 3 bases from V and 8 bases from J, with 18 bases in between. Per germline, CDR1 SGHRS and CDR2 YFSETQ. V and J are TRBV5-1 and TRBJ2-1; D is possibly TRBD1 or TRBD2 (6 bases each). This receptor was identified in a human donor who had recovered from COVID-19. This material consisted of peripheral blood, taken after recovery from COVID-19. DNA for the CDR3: TGCGCCAGCAGCTGGGGGCGGACCACGGGGGATGAGCAGTTCTTC. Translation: CASSWGRTTGDEQFF.